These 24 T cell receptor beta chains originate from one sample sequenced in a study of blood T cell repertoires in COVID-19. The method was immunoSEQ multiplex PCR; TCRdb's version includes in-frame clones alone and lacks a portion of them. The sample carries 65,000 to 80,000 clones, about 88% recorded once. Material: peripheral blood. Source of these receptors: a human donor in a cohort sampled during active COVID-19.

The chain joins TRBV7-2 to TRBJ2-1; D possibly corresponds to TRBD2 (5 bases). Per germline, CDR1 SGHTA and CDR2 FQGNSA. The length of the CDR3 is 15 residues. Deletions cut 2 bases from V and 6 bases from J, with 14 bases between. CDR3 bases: TGTGCCAGCAGCTTAATTCCTAGCCTGTCCAATGAGCAGTTCTTC. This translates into CASSLIPSLSNEQFF.

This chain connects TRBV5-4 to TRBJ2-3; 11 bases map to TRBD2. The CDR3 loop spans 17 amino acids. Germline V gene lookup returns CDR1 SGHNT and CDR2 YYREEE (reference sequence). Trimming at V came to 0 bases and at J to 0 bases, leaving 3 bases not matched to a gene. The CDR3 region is CASSLGLAGSSTDTQYF. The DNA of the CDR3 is TGTGCCAGCAGCTTGGGACTAGCGGGGAGTAGCACAGATACGCAGTATTTT. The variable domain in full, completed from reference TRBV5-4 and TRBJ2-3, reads ETGVTQSPTHLIKTRGQQVTLRCSSQSGHNTVSWYQQALGQGPQFIFQYYREEENGRGNFPPRFSGLQFPNYSSELNVNALELDDSALYLCASSLGLAGSSTDTQYFGPGTRLTVL.

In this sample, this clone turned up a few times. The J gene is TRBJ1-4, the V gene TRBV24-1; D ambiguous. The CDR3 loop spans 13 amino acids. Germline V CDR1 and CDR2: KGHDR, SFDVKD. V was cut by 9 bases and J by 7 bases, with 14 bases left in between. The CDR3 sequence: CATAPGSGEKLFF. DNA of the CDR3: TGTGCCACCGCACCGGGGTCCGGTGAAAAACTGTTTTTT.

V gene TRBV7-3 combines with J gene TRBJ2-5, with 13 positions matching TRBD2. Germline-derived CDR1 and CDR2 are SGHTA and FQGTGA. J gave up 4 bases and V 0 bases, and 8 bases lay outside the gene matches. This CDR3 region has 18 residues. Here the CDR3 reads CASSLTGLAGYRGETQYF. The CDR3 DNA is TGTGCCAGCAGCTTAACGGGACTAGCGGGATATCGTGGAGAGACCCAGTACTTC.

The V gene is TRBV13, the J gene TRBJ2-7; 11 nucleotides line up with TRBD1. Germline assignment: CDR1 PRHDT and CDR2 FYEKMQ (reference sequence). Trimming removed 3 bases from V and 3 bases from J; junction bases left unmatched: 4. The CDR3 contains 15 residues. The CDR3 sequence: CASSLGQGGFYEQYF. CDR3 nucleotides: TGTGCCAGCAGCTTGGGACAGGGGGGATTCTACGAGCAGTACTTC.

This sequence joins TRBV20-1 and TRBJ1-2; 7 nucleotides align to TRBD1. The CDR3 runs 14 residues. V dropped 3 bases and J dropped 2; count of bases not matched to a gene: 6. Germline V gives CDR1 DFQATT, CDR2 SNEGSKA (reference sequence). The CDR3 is CSASRDRVNYGYTF. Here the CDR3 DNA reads TGCAGTGCTAGTCGAGACAGGGTCAACTATGGCTACACCTTC.

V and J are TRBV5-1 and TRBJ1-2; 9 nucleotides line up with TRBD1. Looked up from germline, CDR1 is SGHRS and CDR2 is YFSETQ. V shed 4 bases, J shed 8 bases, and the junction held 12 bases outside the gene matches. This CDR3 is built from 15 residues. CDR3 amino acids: CASSPTGTGNHGYTF. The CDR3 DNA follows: TGCGCCAGCAGCCCCACCGGGACAGGGAATCACGGCTACACCTTC.

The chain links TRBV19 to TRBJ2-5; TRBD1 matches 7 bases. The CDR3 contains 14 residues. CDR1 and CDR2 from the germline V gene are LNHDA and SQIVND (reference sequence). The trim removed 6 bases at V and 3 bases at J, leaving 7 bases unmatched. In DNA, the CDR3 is TGTGCCAGTAGCCTTCCCGACAGGGAAGAGACCCAGTACTTC. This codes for CASSLPDREETQYF.

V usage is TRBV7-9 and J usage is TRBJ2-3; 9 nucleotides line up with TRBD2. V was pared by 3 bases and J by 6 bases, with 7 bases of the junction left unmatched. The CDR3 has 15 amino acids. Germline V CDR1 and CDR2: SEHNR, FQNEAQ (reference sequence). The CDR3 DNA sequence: TGTGCCAGCAGCTTTCTAGCGGGACTTGTTGATACGCAGTATTTT. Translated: CASSFLAGLVDTQYF.

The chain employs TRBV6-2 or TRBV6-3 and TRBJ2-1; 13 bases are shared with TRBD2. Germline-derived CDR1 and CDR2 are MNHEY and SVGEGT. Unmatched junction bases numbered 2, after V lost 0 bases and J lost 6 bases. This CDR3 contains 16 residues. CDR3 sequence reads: CASSYSRTSGSNEQFF. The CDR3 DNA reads TGTGCCAGCAGTTACTCTCGGACTAGCGGGAGCAATGAGCAGTTCTTC.

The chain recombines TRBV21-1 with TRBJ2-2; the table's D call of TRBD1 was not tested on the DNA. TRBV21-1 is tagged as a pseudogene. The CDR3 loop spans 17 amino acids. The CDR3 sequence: CASSKNHINRETGELFF. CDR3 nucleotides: TGTGCCAGCAGCAAAAACCATATTAACAGGGAGACCGGGGAGCTGTTTTTT.

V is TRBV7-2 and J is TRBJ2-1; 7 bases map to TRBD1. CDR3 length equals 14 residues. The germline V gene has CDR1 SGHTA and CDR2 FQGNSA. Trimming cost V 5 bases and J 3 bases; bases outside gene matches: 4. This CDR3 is CASSAGDSYNEQFF. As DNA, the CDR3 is TGTGCCAGCAGCGCCGGGGACAGCTACAATGAGCAGTTCTTC.

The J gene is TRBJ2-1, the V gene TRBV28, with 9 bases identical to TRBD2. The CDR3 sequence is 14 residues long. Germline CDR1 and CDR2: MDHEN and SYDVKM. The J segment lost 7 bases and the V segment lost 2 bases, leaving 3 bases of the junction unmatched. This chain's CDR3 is CASSLGGRGNEQFF. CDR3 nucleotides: TGTGCCAGCAGTTTAGGCGGGAGGGGGAATGAGCAGTTCTTC.

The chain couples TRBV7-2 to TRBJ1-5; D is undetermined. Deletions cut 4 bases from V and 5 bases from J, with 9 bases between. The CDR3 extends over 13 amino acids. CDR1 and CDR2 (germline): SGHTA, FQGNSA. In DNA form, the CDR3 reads TGTGCCAGCAGCTCCCCAACTGATCAGCCCCAGCATTTT. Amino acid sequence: CASSSPTDQPQHF.

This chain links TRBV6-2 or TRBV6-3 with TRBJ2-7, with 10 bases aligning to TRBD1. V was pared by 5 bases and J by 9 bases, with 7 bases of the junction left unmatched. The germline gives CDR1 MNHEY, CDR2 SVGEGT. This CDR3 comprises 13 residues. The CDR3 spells CASSPTGGNVQYF. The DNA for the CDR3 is TGTGCCAGCAGTCCGACAGGGGGCAACGTGCAGTACTTC.

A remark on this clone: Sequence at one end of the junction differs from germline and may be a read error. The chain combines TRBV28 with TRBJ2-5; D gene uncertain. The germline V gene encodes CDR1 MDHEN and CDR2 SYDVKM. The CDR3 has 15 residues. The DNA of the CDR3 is TGTGCCAGCAGTTTATTGGGCCGCGACCAGGAGACCCAGTACTTC. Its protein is CASSLLGRDQETQYF. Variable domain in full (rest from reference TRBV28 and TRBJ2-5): DVKVTQSSRYLVKRTGEKVFLECVQDMDHENMFWYRQDPGLGLRLIYFSYDVKMKEKGDIPEGYSVSREKKERFSLILESASTNQTSMYLCASSLLGRDQETQYFGPGTRLLVL.

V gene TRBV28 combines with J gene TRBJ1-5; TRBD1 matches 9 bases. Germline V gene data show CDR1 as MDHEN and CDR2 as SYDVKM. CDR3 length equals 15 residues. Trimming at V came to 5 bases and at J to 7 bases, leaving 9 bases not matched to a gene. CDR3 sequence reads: CASSPGDRERQPQHF. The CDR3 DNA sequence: TGTGCCAGCAGTCCCGGGGACAGGGAACGGCAGCCCCAGCATTTT.

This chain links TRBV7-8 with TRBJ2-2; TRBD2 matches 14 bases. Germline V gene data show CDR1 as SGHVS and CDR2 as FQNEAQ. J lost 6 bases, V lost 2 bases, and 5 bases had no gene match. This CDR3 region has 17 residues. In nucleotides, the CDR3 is TGTGCCAGCAGCTTATTCTCGGGACTAGCGGGAGCCGGGGAGCTGTTTTTT. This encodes CASSLFSGLAGAGELFF.

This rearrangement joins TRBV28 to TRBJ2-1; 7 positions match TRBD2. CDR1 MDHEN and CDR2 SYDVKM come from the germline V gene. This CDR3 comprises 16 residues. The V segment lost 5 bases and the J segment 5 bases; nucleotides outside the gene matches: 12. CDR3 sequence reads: CASSPLGRGWNNEQFF. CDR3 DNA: TGTGCCAGCAGTCCCCTAGGGAGGGGCTGGAACAATGAGCAGTTCTTC.

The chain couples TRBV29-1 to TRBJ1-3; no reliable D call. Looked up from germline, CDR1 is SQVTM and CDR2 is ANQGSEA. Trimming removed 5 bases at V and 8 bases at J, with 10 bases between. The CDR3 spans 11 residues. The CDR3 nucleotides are TGCAGCGTTTCCCGAGGCGACACCATATATTTT. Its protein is CSVSRGDTIYF.

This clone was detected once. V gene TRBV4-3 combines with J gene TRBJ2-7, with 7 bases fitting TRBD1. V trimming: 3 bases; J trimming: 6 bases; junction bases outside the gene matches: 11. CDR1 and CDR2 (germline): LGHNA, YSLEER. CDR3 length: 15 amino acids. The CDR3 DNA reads TGCGCCAGCAGCCAGACAGGGCTGGGTTTAGCCGAGCAGTACTTC. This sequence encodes CASSQTGLGLAEQYF.

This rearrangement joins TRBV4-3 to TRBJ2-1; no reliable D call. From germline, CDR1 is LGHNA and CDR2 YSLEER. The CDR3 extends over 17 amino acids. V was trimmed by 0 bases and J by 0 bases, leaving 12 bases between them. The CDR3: CASSQDYASSSYNEQFF. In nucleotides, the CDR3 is TGCGCCAGCAGCCAAGATTACGCGTCAAGCTCCTACAATGAGCAGTTCTTC.

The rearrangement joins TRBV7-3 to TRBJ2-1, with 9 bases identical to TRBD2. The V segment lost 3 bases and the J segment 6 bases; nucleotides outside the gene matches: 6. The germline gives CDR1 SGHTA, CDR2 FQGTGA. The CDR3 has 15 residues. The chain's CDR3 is CASSFGSGSGNEQFF. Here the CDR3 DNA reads TGTGCCAGCAGCTTTGGTAGCGGGAGTGGCAATGAGCAGTTCTTC.

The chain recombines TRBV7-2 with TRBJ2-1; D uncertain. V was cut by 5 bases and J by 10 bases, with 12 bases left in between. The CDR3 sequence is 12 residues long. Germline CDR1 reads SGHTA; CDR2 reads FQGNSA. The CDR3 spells CASSPRLDEQFF. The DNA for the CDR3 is TGTGCCAGCAGCCCGAGGCTTGACGAGCAGTTCTTC.